Given below is one T cell receptor (beta chain) in context. Its specificity is not known. The CDR3 contains 14 residues. Trimming left V 3 bases short and J 0 bases short, with 9 bases between. The germline CDR1 and CDR2 sequences are SGHRS and YFSETQ. This sample is drawn from a study of response to subunit inactivated influenza vaccine. Study results and caveats: The authors put forward the suggestion that each seasonal influenza vaccination may bring in only a limited number of new T cells.

TCRdb used MiXCR to reprocess the RT-PCR reads, holding one entry per CDR3 protein. Seen here are a few hundred thousand distinct CDR3 sequences, 12% to 15% observed once, and the top ten hold 11%. The receptor was derived from a man aged 50-60 years who received an inactivated influenza vaccine. The sequences come from PBMCs from blood, collected roughly 12 days after vaccination. This chain links TRBV5-1 with TRBJ1-1; the D is unclear. The CDR3 region is CASSSSTMNTEAFF. CDR3 nucleotide sequence: TGCGCCAGCAGCTCTAGCACCATGAACACTGAAGCTTTCTTT.